The rows below give T cell receptor beta chains drawn from one sample of a study of shared clonotypes between healthy human individuals. Data came from immunoSEQ multiplex PCR; TCRdb stores just in-frame clones and leaves some out. The sample lists over a million clones; approximately 78% were seen once. Sequencing input: memory CD4+ T cells from PBMCs. These receptors originate from a man between 18 and 35 years old in good health. Some clones in this sample may be carry-over from other donors' samples. The CDR3 runs from the conserved cysteine through the conserved F or W.

TRBJ1-5 TRBV19 CASSIPGTGQPQHF
TRBJ2-1 TRBV4-2 CASSQGFRNEQFF
TRBJ2-7 TRBV19 CASSEDSSSYEQYF
TRBJ2-2 TRBV10-3 CAIGARNGYTGELFF
TRBJ2-3 TRBV7-9 CASSLGGWRGIGDTQYF
TRBJ1-1 TRBV2 CASISGYSGGWGTEAFF
TRBJ1-1 TRBV2 CASLGAALTEAFF
TRBJ2-6 TRBV16 CASSNKKSRANVLTF
TRBJ2-7 TRBV4-1 CASSQDPISYEQYF
TRBJ2-5 TRBV25-1 CASSKGQRGETQYF
TRBJ2-7 TRBV28 CASSLRQGAPPYEQYF
TRBJ2-7 TRBV18 CASSPYGTDSYEQYF
TRBJ2-7 TRBV9 CASSATVGRLAGEQYF
TRBJ2-3 TRBV18 CASSPGTMVSTDTQYF
TRBJ2-2 TRBV11-2 CASSLQLAIAGELFF
TRBJ1-1 TRBV28 CASSLGHSGNTEAFF
TRBJ1-3 TRBV30 CAWSVRGSRNTIYF
TRBJ1-1 TRBV11-2 CASSRLPNTEAFF
TRBJ1-4 TRBV7-9 CASSLARGGARTNEKLFF
TRBJ1-2 TRBV5-6 CASSFQGANYGYTF
TRBJ2-2 TRBV7-2 CASSLTGSTGELFF
TRBJ2-2 TRBV2 CASSVGTVNTGELFF
TRBJ2-1 TRBV18 CASSRGQAGEQFF
TRBJ2-5 TRBV11-3 CASSLSTGTGLLETQYF
TRBJ2-3 TRBV9 CASRAGAGSDTQYF
TRBJ2-5 TRBV27 CASSFRVGETQYF
TRBJ1-2 TRBV28 CASTRTGSYGYTF
TRBJ2-5 TRBV5-4 CASRRQGQETQYF
TRBJ2-1 TRBV29-1 CSVEEDLATSYNEQFF
TRBJ1-5 TRBV7-2 CASSLAGSYSNQPQHF
TRBJ2-1 TRBV9 CASSVTSGGYNEQFF
TRBJ2-5 TRBV27 CASSFKFQETQYF
TRBJ1-3 TRBV7-9 CASSSLSGTGAGNTIYF
TRBJ2-7 TRBV18 CASSPTGAFEQYF
TRBJ2-1 TRBV7-9 CASSPPPRLAPYNEQFF
TRBJ2-3 TRBV2 CASTASTGTDTQYF
TRBJ2-2 TRBV19 CASSMVTYTGELFF
TRBJ2-1 TRBV9 CASSFLGGLAGGYNEQFF